These 4 T cell receptor beta chains were sequenced from one sample in a study of blood T cell repertoires in COVID-19. TCRdb's copy holds only in-frame clones and misses some; the assay was immunoSEQ multiplex PCR. Seen here are fewer than 25,000 clones, roughly 89% observed once, and the top ten hold about 8.3%. Sequenced sample: peripheral blood. The receptors stem from a human donor in a cohort sampled during active COVID-19. The donor label of this sample is uncertain.

V usage is TRBV7-8 and J usage is TRBJ1-1; 9 bases are shared with TRBD1. The CDR3 sequence is 12 residues long. V lost 4 bases to trimming and J lost 7 bases; unmatched junction nucleotides: 1. The germline V gene encodes CDR1 SGHVS and CDR2 FQNEAQ. CDR3 residues: CASSSDRGEAFF. The CDR3 nucleotides read TGTGCCAGCAGCTCGGACAGGGGTGAAGCTTTCTTT. The whole variable domain, remainder taken from reference TRBV7-8 and TRBJ1-1, is GAGVSQSPRYKVAKRGQDVALRCDPISGHVSLFWYQQALGQGPEFLTYFQNEAQLDKSGLPSDRFFAERPEGSVSTLKIQRTQQEDSAVYLCASSSDRGEAFFGQGTRLTVV.

This clone appeared once. V is TRBV2 and J is TRBJ2-7, with 8 bases lining up with TRBD2. The CDR3 is made up of 14 amino acids. V shed 4 bases and J 3 bases; nucleotides not matched to a gene: 5. CDR1 is SNHLY and CDR2 is FYNNEI in the germline V gene. In nucleotides, the CDR3 is TGTGCCAGCAGTGGGACTAGCCGAGGCTACGAGCAGTACTTC. It encodes CASSGTSRGYEQYF.

The rearrangement uses TRBV28 and TRBJ2-1; 7 bases agree with TRBD2. The CDR3 is 13 amino acids. Germline CDR1 MDHEN, CDR2 SYDVKM. Trimming removed 4 bases from V and 8 bases from J; junction bases left unmatched: 5. This chain's CDR3 is CASSSGTIYEQFF. The DNA for the CDR3 is TGTGCCAGCAGTTCCGGGACTATCTATGAGCAGTTCTTC.

The chain couples TRBV19 to TRBJ2-5; TRBD2 aligns across 12 bases. The CDR3 runs 14 residues. With 5 bases clipped from V and 13 bases from J, the junction kept 11 bases outside the gene matches. Germline V gives CDR1 LNHDA, CDR2 SQIVND (reference sequence). The CDR3 spells CASSSSTSGSPRYF. As DNA, the CDR3 is TGTGCCAGTAGTTCCTCGACTAGCGGGAGCCCCCGGTACTTC.